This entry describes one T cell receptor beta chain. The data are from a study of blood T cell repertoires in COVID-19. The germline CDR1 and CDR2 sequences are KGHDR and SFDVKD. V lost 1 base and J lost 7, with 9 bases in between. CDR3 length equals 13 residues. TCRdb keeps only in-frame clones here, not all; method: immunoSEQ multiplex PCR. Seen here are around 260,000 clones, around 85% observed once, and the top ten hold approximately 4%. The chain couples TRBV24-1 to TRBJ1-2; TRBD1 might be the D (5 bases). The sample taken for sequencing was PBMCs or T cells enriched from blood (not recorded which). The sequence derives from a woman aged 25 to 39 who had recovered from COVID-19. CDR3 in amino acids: CATSDFLGAGYTF. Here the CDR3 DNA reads TGTGCCACCAGTGATTTTCTAGGGGCTGGCTACACCTTC.